This entry lists 29 T cell receptor beta chains sequenced from one sample in a study of Graves' ophthalmopathy and Graves' hyperthyroidism. For repertoire sequencing, the TCR beta CDR3 regions were amplified from RNA transcripts. RT-PCR was first run with HTBI primers, then multiplex PCR in a second round. TCRdb analysed the multiplex PCR reads with MiXCR anew, one entry per CDR3 protein. The table shows a few hundred thousand distinct CDR3 sequences, with 15% occurring only once. The material sequenced was peripheral blood. Receptor source: a woman aged 18-30 years with stable Graves' hyperthyroidism.

The chain recombines TRBV19 with TRBJ2-2, with 14 nucleotides matching TRBD2. Unmatched junction bases numbered 13, after V lost 5 bases and J lost 2 bases. This CDR3 contains 20 residues. Per the germline V gene, CDR1 is LNHDA and CDR2 is SQIVND (reference sequence). CDR3 region: CASSSSGLAGGRPNTGELFF. Here the CDR3 DNA reads TGTGCCAGTAGTTCCTCAGGACTAGCGGGGGGTCGGCCCAACACCGGGGAGCTGTTTTTT.

This clonotype occurred many times. V gene TRBV6-1 combines with J gene TRBJ1-3, with D hard to call. Germline loops: CDR1 MNHNS, CDR2 SASEGT. Trimming stripped 1 base from V and 4 bases from J, with 5 bases between. The CDR3 extends over 13 amino acids. CDR3: CASSEVVGNTIYF. For the CDR3, the DNA is TGTGCCAGCAGTGAAGTGGTGGGAAACACCATATATTTT.

As for this clonotype: A much larger clone differs by one base, so this may be a read error. This likely comes from a read error, as the CDR3 has no conserved phenylalanine or tryptophan at its end. V is TRBV20-1 and J is TRBJ1-1; maybe TRBD1 (5 bases). Germline CDR1 and CDR2: DFQATT and SNEGSKA (reference sequence). This CDR3 is 14 amino acids long. Trimming stripped 0 bases from V and 6 bases from J, with 14 bases between. CDR3 residues: CSARETVAGSEAFV. CDR3 coding DNA: TGCAGTGCTAGAGAGACAGTCGCCGGCTCTGAAGCTTTCGTT.

In this sample, this clonotype turned up many times. The chain recombines TRBV6-1 with TRBJ2-7, with D possibly being TRBD1 or TRBD2 (5 bases each). The CDR3 length is 14 residues. The V end lost 6 bases, the J end lost 3 bases, and 15 bases lay between the germline ends. Germline values: CDR1 MNHNS, CDR2 SASEGT. CDR3 loop: CASSAGTLLYEQYF. CDR3 nucleotide sequence: TGTGCCAGCAGCGCCGGGACGCTCCTCTACGAGCAGTACTTC.

The table lists this clonotype with many counts. The chain carries TRBV10-1 and TRBJ1-2; TRBD1 matches 9 bases. The J segment lost 7 bases and the V segment lost 5 bases, leaving 8 bases of the junction unmatched. CDR3 size: 14 residues. Germline V gene sequence: CDR1 WNHNN, CDR2 SYGVQD (reference sequence). CDR3 in amino acids: CASSPGQGSIGYTF. The CDR3 DNA sequence: TGCGCCAGCAGTCCGGGACAGGGATCTATTGGCTACACCTTC.

This clonotype was seen many times. The rearrangement uses TRBV12-5 and TRBJ2-7; 9 bases agree with TRBD1. This CDR3 spans 15 amino acids. Germline loops: CDR1 LGHNT, CDR2 FRNRAP. The V and J ends lost 3 bases and 2 bases, in that order; junction bases with no gene match: 5. Here the CDR3 DNA reads TGTGCTAGTGGTTTATTAGGGACAGGGACCTACGAGCAGTACTTC. Residues: CASGLLGTGTYEQYF. Complete variable domain (other parts from reference TRBV12-5 and TRBJ2-7): DARVTQTPRHKVTEMGQEVTMRCQPILGHNTVFWYRQTMMQGLELLAYFRNRAPLDDSGMPKDRFSAEMPDATLATLKIQPSEPRDSAVYFCASGLLGTGTYEQYFGPGTRLTVT.

This clonotype was counted at least ten times. Since the CDR3 does not end with the conserved phenylalanine or tryptophan, this likely comes from a read error. The chain is built from TRBV12-3 or TRBV12-4 and TRBJ1-5; D possibly corresponds to TRBD1 (5 bases). The length of the CDR3 is 16 residues. V was trimmed by 6 bases and J by 0 bases, leaving 15 bases between them. Here the CDR3 reads CASSQGMAYSNQPQHS. CDR3 nucleotides: TGTGCCAGCAGCCAGGGAATGGCGTATAGCAATCAGCCCCAGCATTCT.

This clonotype occurred many times. The chain employs TRBV6-2 or TRBV6-3 and TRBJ1-2; D call uncertain. Germline-derived CDR1 and CDR2 are MNHEY and SVGEGT. Trimming pared 6 bases from V and 2 bases from J, leaving 13 bases between. This CDR3 is built from 14 residues. The CDR3 protein is CASSPQEPNYGYTF. The CDR3 bases are TGTGCCAGCAGCCCCCAGGAACCCAACTATGGCTACACCTTC.

This clonotype appeared many times. The J gene is TRBJ2-5, the V gene TRBV20-1; D is possibly TRBD1 (6 bases). This CDR3 is built from 16 residues. The germline V and J ends were trimmed by 0 bases and 3 bases, with 17 bases remaining between them. Germline CDR1 DFQATT, CDR2 SNEGSKA (reference sequence). For the CDR3, the DNA is TGCAGTGCTAGAGACAGAACAGGGTTTTTGGAAGAGACCCAGTACTTC. Protein sequence: CSARDRTGFLEETQYF.

This clonotype has just a few counts. The rearrangement uses TRBV4-1 and TRBJ1-2; possibly TRBD1 for D (5 bases). The CDR3 covers 14 residues. V lost 0 bases to trimming and J lost 2 bases, with 7 bases between them. Germline CDR1 and CDR2: MGHRA and YSYEKL. The CDR3 nucleotides are TGCGCCAGCAGCCAAGATGCAGGGAACTATGGCTACACCTTC. Residues: CASSQDAGNYGYTF.

In this sample, this clonotype turned up many times. The chain carries TRBV12-5 and TRBJ1-2, with D possibly TRBD1 on 5 matching bases. The CDR3 is made up of 14 amino acids. Trimming took 5 bases from V and 6 from J, leaving 16 bases between them. Germline CDR1 reads LGHNT; CDR2 reads FRNRAP. The CDR3 sequence: CASGTTGTPNGYTF. CDR3 coding DNA: TGTGCTAGTGGTACGACCGGGACTCCCAATGGCTACACCTTC. Full variable domain (missing parts from reference TRBV12-5 and TRBJ1-2): DARVTQTPRHKVTEMGQEVTMRCQPILGHNTVFWYRQTMMQGLELLAYFRNRAPLDDSGMPKDRFSAEMPDATLATLKIQPSEPRDSAVYFCASGTTGTPNGYTFGSGTRLTVV.

This clonotype was seen only once. This rearrangement joins TRBV19 to TRBJ1-1, with 8 bases lining up with TRBD1. Germline-derived CDR1 and CDR2 are LNHDA and SQIVND (reference sequence). Trimming cost V 8 bases and J 1 base; bases outside gene matches: 9. CDR3 length: 15 residues. In nucleotides, the CDR3 is TGTGCCAGTCTTGGGACAGGTTGGGGGAACACTGAAGCTTTCTTT. Its protein is CASLGTGWGNTEAFF. Complete variable domain (other parts from reference TRBV19 and TRBJ1-1): DGGITQSPKYLFRKEGQNVTLSCEQNLNHDAMYWYRQDPGQGLRLIYYSQIVNDFQKGDIAEGYSVSREKKESFPLTVTSAQKNPTAFYLCASLGTGWGNTEAFFGQGTRLTVV.

This clonotype has at least ten counts. This chain connects TRBV19 to TRBJ1-2; 7 bases agree with TRBD1. Germline trimming cut 3 bases from V and 4 bases from J; bases unmatched to any gene: 5. The CDR3 sequence is 14 residues long. Germline CDR1 is LNHDA and CDR2 is SQIVND (reference sequence). The CDR3, as DNA: TGTGCCAGTAGTATTAGACAGGGCTTCTATGGCTACACCTTC. It encodes CASSIRQGFYGYTF.

This clonotype was seen repeatedly, ten times or more. The rearrangement uses TRBV7-2 and TRBJ2-7; D may be TRBD1 (6 bases). The germline V gene encodes CDR1 SGHTA and CDR2 FQGNSA. Between the trimmed V and J ends, which lost 5 bases and 6 bases, there was a span of 11 bases. The CDR3 loop spans 12 amino acids. The CDR3 here is CASSQGWREQYF. In DNA form, the CDR3 reads TGTGCCAGCAGCCAGGGGTGGCGCGAGCAGTACTTC.

This clonotype was counted ten times or more. V and J are TRBV5-6 and TRBJ1-6; the D gene is possibly TRBD1 (5 bases). V gave up 1 base and J gave up 7 bases, with 12 bases separating them. CDR1 and CDR2 (germline): SGHDT, YYEEEE. CDR3 length: 15 amino acids. DNA of the CDR3: TGTGCCAGCAGCTTGAGGATGGGGGTAAATTCACCCCTCCACTTT. It is translated as CASSLRMGVNSPLHF.

This clonotype was seen a few times. The gene calls are TRBV5-1 and TRBJ1-2; TRBD1 matches at 9 bases. Germline CDR1 is SGHRS and CDR2 is YFSETQ. The V and J ends lost 3 bases and 5 bases, in that order; junction bases with no gene match: 11. The CDR3 sequence is 16 residues long. CDR3 amino acids: CASSSTSDRGSYGYTF. As DNA, the CDR3 is TGCGCCAGCAGCTCGACCAGCGACAGGGGGAGTTATGGCTACACCTTC.

This chain uses TRBV5-6 with TRBJ1-1; TRBD1 agrees at 7 bases. V gave up 4 bases and J gave up 7 bases; unmatched junction bases: 19. The CDR3 contains 17 residues. The V gene's germline CDR1 is SGHDT and CDR2 YYEEEE. The CDR3 sequence: CASSGILDRLSLDEAFF. In DNA, the CDR3 is TGTGCCAGCAGCGGGATACTGGACAGGCTATCGCTCGATGAAGCTTTCTTT.

This clonotype was counted many times. The chain joins TRBV11-3 to TRBJ1-5; maybe TRBD1 (6 bases). Germline V CDR1 and CDR2: SGHNT, YENEEA. The V end lost 11 bases, the J end lost 5 bases, and 13 bases lay between the germline ends. The CDR3 spans 12 residues. In DNA form, the CDR3 reads TGTGCCTCCTCCTCAGGGGATCAGCCCCAGCATTTT. Its translation: CASSSGDQPQHF.

Ten or more counts support this clonotype. The chain couples TRBV5-1 to TRBJ2-7, with D perhaps TRBD2 (5 bases). CDR1 is SGHRS, CDR2 YFSETQ, per germline. Deletions cut 4 bases from V and 5 bases from J, with 13 bases between. The CDR3 sequence is 13 residues long. CDR3 residues: CASSADGVNEQYF. For the CDR3, the DNA is TGCGCCAGCAGCGCGGACGGGGTTAACGAGCAGTACTTC.

This clonotype was counted many times. V is TRBV28 and J is TRBJ1-5; TRBD1 might be the D (5 bases). The CDR3 spans 17 residues. V gave up 7 bases and J gave up 2 bases, with 21 bases separating them. Looked up from germline, CDR1 is MDHEN and CDR2 is SYDVKM. The CDR3 is CASIGFPASRGNQPQHF. The CDR3 DNA is TGTGCCAGCATTGGTTTCCCCGCTAGCAGGGGCAATCAGCCCCAGCATTTT.

V gene TRBV15 combines with J gene TRBJ1-1; no reliable D call. The CDR3 spans 11 residues. Germline V CDR1 and CDR2: LNHNV, YYDKDF (reference sequence). The germline V and J ends were trimmed by 0 bases and 5 bases, with 1 base remaining between them. The CDR3 is CATSRETEAFF. CDR3 nucleotides: TGTGCCACCAGCAGAGAAACTGAAGCTTTCTTT.

This clonotype was seen only a few times. The V gene is TRBV19, the J gene TRBJ1-5; no definite D call. V gave up 8 bases and J gave up 2 bases, with 10 bases separating them. Germline V gene lookup returns CDR1 LNHDA and CDR2 SQIVND (reference sequence). The CDR3 is made up of 13 amino acids. The CDR3: CASLHLGNQPQHF. For the CDR3, the DNA is TGTGCCAGTCTCCATCTGGGCAATCAGCCCCAGCATTTT. The full variable domain, completed using reference TRBV19 and TRBJ1-5, is DGGITQSPKYLFRKEGQNVTLSCEQNLNHDAMYWYRQDPGQGLRLIYYSQIVNDFQKGDIAEGYSVSREKKESFPLTVTSAQKNPTAFYLCASLHLGNQPQHFGDGTRLSIL.

This clonotype was seen at least ten times. The rearrangement uses TRBV5-1 and TRBJ1-2; no clear D gene. CDR3 length: 15 residues. Germline V CDR1 and CDR2: SGHRS, YFSETQ. V dropped 0 bases and J dropped 2 bases, with 11 bases sitting between them. CDR3 sequence: CASSLVLADNYGYTF. CDR3 nucleotides: TGCGCCAGCAGCTTGGTGTTGGCAGACAACTATGGCTACACCTTC.

In its sample, this clonotype was seen a few times. The chain has TRBV14 and TRBJ2-5; perhaps TRBD1 as D (5 bases). CDR1 is SGHDN, CDR2 FVKESK, per germline. This CDR3 is 15 amino acids long. V was cut by 4 bases and J by 2 bases, with 14 bases left in between. As DNA, the CDR3 is TGTGCCAGCAGCCCGAGGACAACAGTTCAAGAGACCCAGTACTTC. Translating it yields CASSPRTTVQETQYF.

This clonotype appeared many times. The chain combines TRBV6-1 with TRBJ1-6; possible D gene TRBD1, 5 bases. The CDR3 runs 14 residues. CDR1 and CDR2 (germline): MNHNS, SASEGT. Trimming left V 4 bases short and J 10 bases short, with 14 bases between. CDR3 DNA sequence: TGTGCCAGCAGTGCCAATACGTGGGGGTCACCCCTCCACTTT. It encodes CASSANTWGSPLHF.

The table lists this clonotype with many counts. V is TRBV27 and J is TRBJ1-2, with D tentatively TRBD1 (5 bases). Germline V gene sequence: CDR1 MNHEY, CDR2 SMNVEV (reference sequence). Trimming took off 3 bases at V and 2 bases at J, with 16 bases between the two ends. The CDR3 length is 16 residues. CDR3 in amino acids: CASSLRGGAGNYGYTF. The CDR3 nucleotides read TGTGCCAGCAGTTTGAGGGGAGGGGCAGGGAACTATGGCTACACCTTC.

This clonotype occurred many times. The gene calls are TRBV3-1 and TRBJ1-2; the D gene is possibly TRBD1 (5 bases). The CDR3 has 14 residues. V was clipped by 0 bases and J by 7 bases, with 12 bases between them. Germline-derived CDR1 and CDR2 are LGHDT and YNNKEL (reference sequence). The CDR3 loop reads CASSQDDLRGGYTF. Here the CDR3 DNA reads TGTGCCAGCAGCCAAGATGACCTTAGGGGTGGCTACACCTTC. The variable domain in full, completed from reference TRBV3-1 and TRBJ1-2, reads DTAVSQTPKYLVTQMGNDKSIKCEQNLGHDTMYWYKQDSKKFLKIMFSYNNKELIINETVPNRFSPKSPDKAHLNLHINSLELGDSAVYFCASSQDDLRGGYTFGSGTRLTVV.

This clonotype came up many times. V usage is TRBV3-1 and J usage is TRBJ1-1; no definite D call. Germline V lookup: CDR1 LGHDT, CDR2 YNNKEL (reference sequence). The CDR3 has 11 residues. The V and J ends lost 4 bases and 9 bases respectively, with 9 bases between them. The CDR3 region is CASSLQNQAFF. DNA for the CDR3: TGTGCCAGCAGCCTACAAAACCAAGCTTTCTTT. The variable domain in full, with the rest retrieved from reference TRBV3-1 and TRBJ1-1, is DTAVSQTPKYLVTQMGNDKSIKCEQNLGHDTMYWYKQDSKKFLKIMFSYNNKELIINETVPNRFSPKSPDKAHLNLHINSLELGDSAVYFCASSLQNQAFFGQGTRLTVV.

The table lists this clonotype with many counts. CDR3 sequence: CSAPAGTDNTEAFF. CDR3 in DNA: TGCAGTGCGCCGGCGGGGACAGACAACACTGAAGCTTTCTTT. V gene TRBV20-1 combines with J gene TRBJ1-1; 7 nucleotides align to TRBD1. The germline gives CDR1 DFQATT, CDR2 SNEGSKA (reference sequence). Trimming took 6 bases from V and 2 from J; bases not matched to a gene: 9. This CDR3 region has 14 residues.